This TCR beta chain was recorded in a study of T cell changes during pregnancy in multiple sclerosis. Profiled with immunoSEQ multiplex PCR; TCRdb holds only in-frame clones, not every one. The sample records about 24,000 clones, approximately 90% being singletons. The V gene's germline CDR1 is MDHEN and CDR2 SYDVKM. The germline V and J ends were trimmed by 3 bases and 5 bases, with 11 bases remaining between them. This CDR3 spans 13 amino acids. In this sample, this clone turned up once. Sequencing was performed on CD4+ T cells from peripheral blood mononuclear cells, taken in the first trimester of pregnancy. The V gene is TRBV28, the J gene TRBJ2-7; possibly TRBD2 for D (7 bases). The sequence was obtained from a female donor in good health, enrolled as a control in a pregnancy study. The CDR3 region has the DNA TGTGCCAGCAGTTTGCGGGGGCTCCACGAGCAGTACTTC. Translating it yields CASSLRGLHEQYF.